This TCR beta chain was documented in a study of blood T cell repertoires in COVID-19. The overall study: In each case, the material was cDNA or gDNA derived from T cells, B-cell-depleted T cells, or PBMCs.

Authors' methods: Estimated nucleated cell counts came from reference gene primer amplification. Only in-frame clones appear in the TCRdb table, and some are missing; sequencing was by immunoSEQ multiplex PCR. That table supplies the V and J calls and clone size; D and trimming were determined from the DNA. This table has 43,000 or so clones, around 79% appearing once. V dropped 3 bases and J dropped 6 bases, with 20 bases sitting between them. Germline CDR1 is SGHTA and CDR2 is FQGNSA. The CDR3 loop spans 16 amino acids. The sequence derives from an older woman with acute or convalescent COVID-19. Specimen: peripheral blood. This chain joins TRBV7-2 and TRBJ1-2; weak D call: TRBD1 (6 bases). CDR3 coding DNA: TGTGCCAGCAGCTTGGACAGCACCCGTAACTTAAATGGCTACACCTTC. Protein product: CASSLDSTRNLNGYTF.